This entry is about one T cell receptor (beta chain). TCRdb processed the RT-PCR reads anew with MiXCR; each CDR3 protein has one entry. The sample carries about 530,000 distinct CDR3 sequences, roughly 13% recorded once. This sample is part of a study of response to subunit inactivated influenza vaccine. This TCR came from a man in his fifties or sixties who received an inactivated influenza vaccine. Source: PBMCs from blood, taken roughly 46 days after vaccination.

The CDR3 coding sequence is TGTGCCAGCAAAATCACAGGAAACGAGCAGTACTTC. Translation gives CASKITGNEQYF. The rearrangement joins TRBV6-6 to TRBJ2-7; the D gene is possibly TRBD1 (5 bases). The CDR3 runs 12 residues. V gave up 7 bases and J gave up 5 bases, with 12 bases separating them. Germline lookup yields CDR1 MNHNY and CDR2 SVGAGI (reference sequence).